This T cell receptor beta chain derives from a study of T cells in Graves' hyperthyroidism and ophthalmopathy. Study-wide results and caveats: Ophthalmopathy was separated from stable hyperthyroidism by a 13 V-J model.

There are a few counts of this clonotype. Its antigen is not known. Amplified TCR beta CDR3 regions derived from RNA transcripts. HTBI primers drove first-round RT-PCR of the TCR CDR3. TCRdb reprocessed the multiplex PCR reads with MiXCR, giving one entry per CDR3 protein. This table has about 500,000 distinct CDR3 sequences, around 14% appearing once. The study defined stable Graves' hyperthyroidism as no ophthalmopathy progression within 18 months. The CDR3 is made up of 14 amino acids. Trimming left V 6 bases short and J 5 bases short, with 14 bases between. Per germline, CDR1 MNHEY and CDR2 SMNVEV (reference sequence).

This TCR derives from a woman aged 18-30 years with Graves' hyperthyroidism. The V call is TRBV27, the J call TRBJ2-1, with D perhaps given as TRBD1 or TRBD2 (5 bases each). The sample comprised blood. CDR3: CASSLRDPNNEQFF. The CDR3 DNA follows: TGTGCCAGCAGCCTCCGGGACCCCAACAATGAGCAGTTCTTC.